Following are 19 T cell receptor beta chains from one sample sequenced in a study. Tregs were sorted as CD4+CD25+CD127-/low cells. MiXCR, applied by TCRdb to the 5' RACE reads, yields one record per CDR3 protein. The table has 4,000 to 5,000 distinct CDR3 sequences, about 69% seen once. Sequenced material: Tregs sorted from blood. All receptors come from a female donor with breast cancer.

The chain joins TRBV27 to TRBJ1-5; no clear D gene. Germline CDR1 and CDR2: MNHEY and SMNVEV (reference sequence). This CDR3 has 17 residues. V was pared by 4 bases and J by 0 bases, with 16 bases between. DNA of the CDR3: TGTGCCAGCAGTTCCGTAGATGAAGTCTATAGCAATCAGCCCCAGCATTTT. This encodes CASSSVDEVYSNQPQHF.

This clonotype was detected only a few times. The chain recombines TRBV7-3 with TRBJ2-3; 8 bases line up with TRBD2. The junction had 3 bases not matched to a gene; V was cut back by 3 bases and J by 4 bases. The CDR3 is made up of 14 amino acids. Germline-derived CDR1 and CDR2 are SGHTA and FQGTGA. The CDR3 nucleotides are TGTGCCAGCAGCTTCAGTAGCGGGGCAGATACGCAGTATTTT. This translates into CASSFSSGADTQYF. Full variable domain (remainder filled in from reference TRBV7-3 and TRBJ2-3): GAGVSQTPSNKVTEKGKYVELRCDPISGHTALYWYRQSLGQGPEFLIYFQGTGAADDSGLPNDRFFAVRPEGSVSTLKIQRTERGDSAVYLCASSFSSGADTQYFGPGTRLTVL.

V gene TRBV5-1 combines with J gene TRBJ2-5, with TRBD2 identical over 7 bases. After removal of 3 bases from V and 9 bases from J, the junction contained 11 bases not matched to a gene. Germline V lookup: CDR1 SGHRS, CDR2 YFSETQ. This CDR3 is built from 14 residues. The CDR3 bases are TGCGCCAGCAGCTCCGGACTAGGAGGGGAGGCCCAGTACTTC. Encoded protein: CASSSGLGGEAQYF.

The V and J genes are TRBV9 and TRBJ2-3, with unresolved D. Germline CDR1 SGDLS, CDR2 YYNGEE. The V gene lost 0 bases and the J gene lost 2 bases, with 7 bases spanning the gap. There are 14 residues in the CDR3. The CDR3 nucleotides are TGTGCCAGCAGCGTAGGGAGTGCCACAGATACGCAGTATTTT. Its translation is CASSVGSATDTQYF.

This chain's CDR3 is CASSPLAGQPQHF. The CDR3 DNA reads TGTGCCAGCAGCCCCCTGGCCGGTCAGCCCCAGCATTTT. This chain uses TRBV7-2 with TRBJ1-5; D not certain. Germline-derived CDR1 and CDR2 are SGHTA and FQGNSA. V gave up 5 bases and J gave up 6 bases, with 11 bases separating them. The CDR3 spans 13 residues.

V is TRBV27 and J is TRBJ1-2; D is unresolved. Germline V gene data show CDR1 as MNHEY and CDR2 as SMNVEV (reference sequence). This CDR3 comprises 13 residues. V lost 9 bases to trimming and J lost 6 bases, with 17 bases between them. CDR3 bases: TGTGCCAGTAGTCCAACTGGTGGCCATGGCTACACCTTC. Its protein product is CASSPTGGHGYTF.

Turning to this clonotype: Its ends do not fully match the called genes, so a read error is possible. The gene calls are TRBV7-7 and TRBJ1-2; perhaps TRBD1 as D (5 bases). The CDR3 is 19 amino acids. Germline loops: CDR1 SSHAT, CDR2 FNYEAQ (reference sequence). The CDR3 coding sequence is TGTGCTAGCAGCTTCAGGGACGTCTGGAAGGTAGTATGTAACTATGGCTACACCTTC. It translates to CASSFRDVWKVVCNYGYTF.

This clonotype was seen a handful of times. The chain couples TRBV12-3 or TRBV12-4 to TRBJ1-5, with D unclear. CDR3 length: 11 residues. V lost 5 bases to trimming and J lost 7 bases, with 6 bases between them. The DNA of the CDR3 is TGTGCCAGCAGTCTTGGGCAGCCCCAGCATTTT. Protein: CASSLGQPQHF.

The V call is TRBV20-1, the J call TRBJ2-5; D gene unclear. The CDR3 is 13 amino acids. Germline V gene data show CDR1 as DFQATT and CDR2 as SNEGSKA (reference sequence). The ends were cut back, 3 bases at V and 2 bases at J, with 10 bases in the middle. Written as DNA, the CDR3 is TGCAGTGCTAGTCTAGGAGTTCAAGAGACCCAGTACTTC. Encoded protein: CSASLGVQETQYF.

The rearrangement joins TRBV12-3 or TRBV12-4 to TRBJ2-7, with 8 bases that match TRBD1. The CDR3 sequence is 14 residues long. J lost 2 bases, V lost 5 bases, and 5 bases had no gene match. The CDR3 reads CASSDRGRTYEQYF. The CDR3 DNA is TGTGCCAGCAGTGACAGGGGACGCACCTACGAGCAGTACTTC.

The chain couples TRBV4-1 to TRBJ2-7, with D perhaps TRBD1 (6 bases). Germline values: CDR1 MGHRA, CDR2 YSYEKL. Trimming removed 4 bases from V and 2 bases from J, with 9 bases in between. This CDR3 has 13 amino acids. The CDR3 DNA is TGCGCCAGCAGCCCGGGACATACCTACGAGCAGTACTTC. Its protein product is CASSPGHTYEQYF.

The CDR3 loop is CSARELSGRAVTDTQYF. For the CDR3, the DNA is TGCAGTGCTAGAGAGCTAAGCGGGAGGGCCGTGACAGATACGCAGTATTTT. This chain uses TRBV20-1 with TRBJ2-3; 10 bases match TRBD2. This CDR3 has 17 residues. V was clipped by 0 bases and J by 3 bases; unmatched bases: 9. Germline CDR1 DFQATT, CDR2 SNEGSKA (reference sequence).

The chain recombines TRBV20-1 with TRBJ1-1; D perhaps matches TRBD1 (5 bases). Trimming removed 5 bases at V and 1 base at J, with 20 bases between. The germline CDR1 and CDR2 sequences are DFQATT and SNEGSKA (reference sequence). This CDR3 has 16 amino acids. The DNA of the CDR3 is TGCAGTGCTTGTATTGACCCCGGGGCCAGGAACACTGAAGCTTTCTTT. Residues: CSACIDPGARNTEAFF.

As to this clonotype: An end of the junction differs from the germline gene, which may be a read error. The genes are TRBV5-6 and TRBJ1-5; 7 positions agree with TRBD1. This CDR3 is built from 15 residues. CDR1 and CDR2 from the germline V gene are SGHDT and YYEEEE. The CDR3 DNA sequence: TGTGCCAGCAGCTTGCTCCGGGACAGCTCCCAGCCCCAGCACTTT. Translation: CASSLLRDSSQPQHF.

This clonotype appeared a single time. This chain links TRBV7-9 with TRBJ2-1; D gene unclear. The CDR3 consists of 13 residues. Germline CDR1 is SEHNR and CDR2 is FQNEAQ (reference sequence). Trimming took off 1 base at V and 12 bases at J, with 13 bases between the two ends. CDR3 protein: CASSLDSTWGQFF. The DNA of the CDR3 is TGTGCCAGCAGCTTAGACAGCACTTGGGGGCAGTTCTTC.

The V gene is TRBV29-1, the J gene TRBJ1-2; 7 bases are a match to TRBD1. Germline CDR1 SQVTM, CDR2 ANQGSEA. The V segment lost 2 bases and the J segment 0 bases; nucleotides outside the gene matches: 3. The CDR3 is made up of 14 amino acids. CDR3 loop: CSVETGVTNYGYTF. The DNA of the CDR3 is TGCAGCGTTGAAACAGGGGTCACTAACTATGGCTACACCTTC. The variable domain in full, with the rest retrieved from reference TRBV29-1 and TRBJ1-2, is SAVISQKPSRDICQRGTSLTIQCQVDSQVTMMFWYRQQPGQSLTLIATANQGSEATYESGFVIDKFPISRPNLTFSTLTVSNMSPEDSSIYLCSVETGVTNYGYTFGSGTRLTVV.

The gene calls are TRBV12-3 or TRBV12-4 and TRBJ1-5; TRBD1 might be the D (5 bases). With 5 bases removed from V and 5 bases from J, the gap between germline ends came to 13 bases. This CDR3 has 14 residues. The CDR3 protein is CASSPQDTYQPQHF. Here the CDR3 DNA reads TGTGCCAGCAGTCCCCAGGACACCTATCAGCCCCAGCATTTT.

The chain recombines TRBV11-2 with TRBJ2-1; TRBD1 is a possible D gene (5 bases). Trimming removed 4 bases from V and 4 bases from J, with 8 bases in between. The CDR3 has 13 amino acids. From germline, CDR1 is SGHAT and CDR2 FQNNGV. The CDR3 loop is CASSSGKYNEQFF. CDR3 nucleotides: TGTGCCAGCAGCTCAGGGAAATACAATGAGCAGTTCTTC.

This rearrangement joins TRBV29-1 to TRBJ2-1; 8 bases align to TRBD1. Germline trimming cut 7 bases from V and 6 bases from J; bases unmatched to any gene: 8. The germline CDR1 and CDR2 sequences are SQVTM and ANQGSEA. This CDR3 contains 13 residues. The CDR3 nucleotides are TGCAGCGCTGACAGGGGAGCTGGCAATGAGCAGTTCTTC. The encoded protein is CSADRGAGNEQFF.